This note documents a single T cell receptor (beta chain) sequence. This sample was taken from a study of patients and donors after allogeneic stem cell transplantation. The CDR3 runs to 14 residues. The germline V gene encodes CDR1 DFQATT and CDR2 SNEGSKA (reference sequence). V was trimmed by 4 bases and J by 2 bases, leaving 13 bases between them. TCRdb re-derived calls from the RT-PCR reads in MiXCR, one entry per CDR3 protein. This table holds over 200,000 distinct CDR3 sequences, around 40% found once. Specimen: blood, either unsorted or a sorted T cell fraction (not recorded which). This receptor was identified in a human donor who was either an allogeneic HSCT recipient or a stem cell or donor lymphocyte infusion donor (not recorded which). It is not recorded whose cells these are; they may come from a transplant donor. The rearrangement links TRBV20-1 to TRBJ2-3; D is possibly TRBD2 (6 bases). CDR3 residues: CSATWGLHTDTQYF. The CDR3 DNA sequence: TGCAGTGCTACCTGGGGACTCCACACAGATACGCAGTATTTT.